A single sample is the source of the 11 T cell receptor beta chains below, sequenced in a study of blood T cell repertoires in COVID-19. Profiling relied on immunoSEQ multiplex PCR, and the TCRdb table lists in-frame clones only, not all of them. The sample records some 80,000 clones, around 90% being singletons. Specimen: peripheral blood. The receptor set was obtained from a man at least 80 years old with active or convalescent COVID-19.

A few counts support this clone. The rearrangement uses TRBV5-1 and TRBJ1-6, with a weak D call TRBD1 (5 bases). The CDR3 extends over 15 amino acids. In germline, CDR1 is SGHRS, CDR2 YFSETQ. V was cut by 4 bases and J by 9 bases, with 17 bases left in between. The CDR3 spells CASSQGPGGVSPLHF. DNA for the CDR3: TGCGCCAGCAGCCAGGGACCTGGAGGGGTTTCACCCCTCCACTTT.

On this clone: Other DNA sequences in the sample encode the same CDR3. The J gene is TRBJ1-1, the V gene TRBV6-5; D gene ambiguous. This CDR3 contains 13 residues. Germline values: CDR1 MNHEY, CDR2 SVGAGI. Trimming removed 0 bases at V and 1 base at J, with 3 bases between. The CDR3 region is CASSYSRNTEAFF. CDR3 bases: TGTGCCAGCAGTTACTCCCGGAACACTGAAGCTTTCTTT.

The rearrangement links TRBV7-9 to TRBJ1-3; D is possibly TRBD1 (5 bases). Germline V gives CDR1 SEHNR, CDR2 FQNEAQ (reference sequence). The CDR3 extends over 18 amino acids. V lost 5 bases to trimming and J lost 0 bases, with 20 bases between them. Here the CDR3 reads CASSPGGRGYHSGNTIYF. The CDR3 region has the DNA TGTGCCAGCAGCCCGGGAGGTCGGGGGTACCACTCTGGAAACACCATATATTTT.

The chain employs TRBV30 and TRBJ1-2; tentative D call: TRBD1 (6 bases). V was clipped by 4 bases and J by 8 bases, with 17 bases between them. The CDR3 runs to 13 residues. Germline CDR1 and CDR2: GTSNPN and SVGIG (reference sequence). The CDR3 DNA sequence: TGTGCCTGGAAAACAGGGAAAGTTCGGGGCTACACCTTC. Encoded protein: CAWKTGKVRGYTF.

The chain employs TRBV5-5 and TRBJ1-6; a weak D match, TRBD1 (6 bases). Trimming removed 2 bases at V and 6 bases at J, with 18 bases between. Germline V gene sequence: CDR1 SGHKS, CDR2 YYEKEE (reference sequence). This CDR3 spans 17 amino acids. CDR3 bases: TGTGCCAGCAGCTTCAATCCCCAGCGAGGGGGTAATTCACCCCTCCACTTT. It translates to CASSFNPQRGGNSPLHF.

J is TRBJ1-1 and V is TRBV5-1; perhaps TRBD1 as D (6 bases). The V end was cut by 0 bases, the J end by 4 bases, with 16 bases between. The CDR3 has 16 amino acids. CDR1 and CDR2 from the germline V gene are SGHRS and YFSETQ. The CDR3 region has the DNA TGCGCCAGCAGCTTGGAGGACAGATCCGATACCACTGAAGCTTTCTTT. As protein: CASSLEDRSDTTEAFF.

The chain is built from TRBV7-2 and TRBJ2-1; no clear D gene. The germline V gene has CDR1 SGHTA and CDR2 FQGNSA. V was shortened by 4 bases and J by 6 bases, with 13 bases between the two germline ends. CDR3 length equals 14 residues. CDR3 sequence: CASSSLHSSNEQFF. CDR3 DNA: TGTGCCAGCAGCTCCTTACACTCTAGCAATGAGCAGTTCTTC.

The chain carries TRBV6-6 and TRBJ2-7, with D maybe TRBD2 (6 bases). The V end was cut by 6 bases, the J end by 1 base, with 13 bases between. Germline V lookup: CDR1 MNHNY, CDR2 SVGAGI (reference sequence). The CDR3 is made up of 14 amino acids. In DNA, the CDR3 is TGTGCCAGCAGCATGGGGGGATCATCCTACGAGCAGTACGTC. Residues: CASSMGGSSYEQYV.

The chain carries TRBV6-5 and TRBJ2-7; 10 nucleotides align to TRBD1. CDR3 length equals 15 residues. CDR1 MNHEY and CDR2 SVGAGI come from the germline V gene. With V trimmed by 6 bases and J by 6 bases, 11 bases remained unmatched. The chain's CDR3 is CASSSQGGQGFEQYV. Written as DNA, the CDR3 is TGTGCCAGCAGCTCGCAGGGGGGACAGGGGTTCGAGCAGTACGTC.

The chain has TRBV29-1 and TRBJ1-2, with D unclear. The CDR3 runs to 13 residues. V was pared by 1 base and J by 5 bases, with 11 bases between. Germline V gene data show CDR1 as SQVTM and CDR2 as ANQGSEA. The CDR3 region is CSVEVQNFYGYTF. In nucleotides, the CDR3 is TGCAGCGTTGAAGTGCAGAATTTTTATGGCTACACCTTC.

The chain employs TRBV5-1 and TRBJ2-5; 12 bases match TRBD1. Germline CDR1 reads SGHRS; CDR2 reads YFSETQ. The trim removed 3 bases at V and 4 bases at J, leaving 7 bases unmatched. This CDR3 is built from 16 residues. CDR3: CASSSGQGAVGETQYF. The CDR3 DNA follows: TGCGCCAGCAGCTCGGGACAGGGGGCCGTGGGAGAGACCCAGTACTTC.